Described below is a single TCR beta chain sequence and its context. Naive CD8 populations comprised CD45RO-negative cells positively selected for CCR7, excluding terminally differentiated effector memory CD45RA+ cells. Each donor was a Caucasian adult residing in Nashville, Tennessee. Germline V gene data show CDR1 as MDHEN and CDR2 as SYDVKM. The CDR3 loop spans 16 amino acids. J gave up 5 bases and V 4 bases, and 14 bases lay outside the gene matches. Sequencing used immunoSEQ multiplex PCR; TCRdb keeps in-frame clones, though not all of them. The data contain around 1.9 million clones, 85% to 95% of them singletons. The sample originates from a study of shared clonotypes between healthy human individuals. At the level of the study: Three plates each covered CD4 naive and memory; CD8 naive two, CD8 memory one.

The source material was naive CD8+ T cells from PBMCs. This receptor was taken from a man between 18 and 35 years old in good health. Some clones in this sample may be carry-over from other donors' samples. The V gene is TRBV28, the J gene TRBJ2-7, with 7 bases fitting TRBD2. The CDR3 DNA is TGTGCCAGCAGTTCCACTTGGACTGGGCGGGAGAACGAGCAGTACTTC. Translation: CASSSTWTGRENEQYF.